The TCR beta chain described here comes from a study of blood T cells in healthy people across ages (dated by TCRdb to the mid-2010s). Concerning the study at large: In model experiments, template switching captured roughly one uniquely barcoded TCR beta cDNA molecule for every two T cells. To avoid experimental bias, donors of different ages were randomly spread across the sequencing lanes. To track age-related changes in TCR beta repertoire diversity, the study relied on deep sequencing normalized with unique cDNA molecular identifiers. The donors were split into four age groups: young (average approximately 16 years), middle-aged (around 40), aged (approximately 59) and long-lived (more than 80). The study analyzed two additional independent replicas of 1 million unique cDNA reads from the same blood draw for two donors, one aged 18 to 30 and one aged 80 or older.

To prepare the library, 5' RACE was applied. Sequencing took place on an Illumina HiSeq 2500. A second roughly 7 to 11 cycle PCR used a sample-barcoded 5' primer and a J-beta primer mix. A template-switch 5' adaptor carrying 12 random nucleotides introduced a unique molecular identifier onto each TCR beta cDNA molecule. Each sample yielded at least 3 million CDR3-containing paired-end reads. All of the RNA was converted into first-strand cDNA using the Mint cDNA synthesis kit, with a TRBC-specific oligonucleotide serving as the primer. Following uracil-DNA glycosylase treatment, all cDNA underwent a first 18-cycle PCR with the universal primers M1SS and BC2_uni_R. As for how the authors treated the data: Normalization of each sample was performed by random selection of 1 million high-quality reads, each carrying a distinct molecular identifier. Reads sharing molecular identifiers were discarded rather than binned into consensus sequences. MiTCR, set to a Q25 quality threshold and the strictest error-elimination algorithm, was used for CDR3 identification, clonotype clustering and error correction. A nonparametric unseen species model with Euler transformation was used to estimate lower-bound total TCR beta diversity. In-frame beta chains were kept once TCRdb had trimmed the public reads at Q25 with fastp and called clones with MiXCR. Under each unique CDR3 protein, matching rows form one entry showing the most common genes and DNA. These V and J calls derive from TCRdb rather than the authors' analysis. The sample table contains hundreds of thousands of distinct CDR3 sequences; only one count was recorded for more than 20% of them. The ten largest make up 3.5% to 4% of the sample.

Donors were about 36 systemically healthy Caucasian individuals from Russia aged 6 to 90 years. Ten milliliters of peripheral blood were collected from each donor into EDTA-treated Vacutainer tubes. Ficoll-Paque density-gradient centrifugation was used to isolate PBMCs, with at least 6 million per sample. Total RNA was extracted from PBMCs with Trizol reagent, with at least 6 micrograms obtained per sample. For every donor, flow cytometry on a PBMC aliquot measured the percentage of naive CD45RAhigh/CD27high T cells. To note about this clonotype: Its antigen target is currently unknown. Base qualities were left out, and no much larger clone turns up one base away.

V and J lose 6 bases and 6 bases, and a span of 11 bases separates them. From a lookup of the germline V gene (reference sequence), CDR1 and CDR2 are SEHNR and FQNEAQ. The CDR3 spans 12 residues, from the cysteine through the phenylalanine. CDR3 DNA is the only sequence kept; it has 36 bases, read in frame from the first base. The paper's findings and limits, for the study overall: Since profiling was done on bulk unsorted PBMCs, naive and antigen-experienced compartments could not be conclusively compared. The CMV infection status of donors was not known, potentially confounding age-related changes in expanded clonotypes. Compared with the aged group, more naive CD4+ T cells, fewer expanded clones and increased TCR diversity were shown by the long-lived group, suggesting age selection. There was a strong correlation between observed TCR beta diversity and the percentage of naive T cells measured by flow cytometry. Total diversity estimates from one million sequenced T cells were considered lower bounds and underestimates. As age increased, observed TCR beta diversity per million T cells dropped in a roughly linear way, and a significant reduction was already evident by age 40.

This chain joins TRBV7-9 to TRBJ1-1, with TRBD1 perhaps the D gene, on 5 matching bases. Sequencing input: blood. The receptor comes from a man between 65 and 85 years old in good health. The nucleotides read TGTGCCAGCAGTCAAAGGGGACCTGAAGCTTTCTTT. This gives the protein CASSQRGPEAFF.